One and the same sample provided the 31 T cell receptor beta chains below, sequenced in a study of blood T cells in healthy people across ages. The authors ran a second PCR of roughly 7 to 11 cycles using a sample-barcoded 5' primer and a J-beta primer mix. TCRdb ran MiXCR on the 5' RACE reads and lists one entry per CDR3 protein. The table includes roughly 1.7 million distinct CDR3 sequences, almost 35% detected once. The material sequenced was blood. These receptor sequences come from a woman in her 30s in good health.

The sample holds a few counts of this clonotype. The V and J genes are TRBV7-3 and TRBJ2-3; 11 nucleotides align to TRBD2. This CDR3 is built from 16 residues. In germline, CDR1 is SGHTA, CDR2 FQGTGA. V lost 5 bases and J lost 5; bases outside the gene matches: 9. CDR3 bases: TGTGCCAGCAGCAATCAAATAGCGGGGGGGCAAGATACGCAGTATTTT. This encodes CASSNQIAGGQDTQYF.

The chain recombines TRBV11-2 with TRBJ2-5, with TRBD1 matching 9 bases. The assigned J gene may be wrong: the sequence end matches TRBJ2-7 better. The CDR3 sequence is 14 residues long. Germline values: CDR1 SGHAT, CDR2 FQNNGV. CDR3 nucleotide sequence: TGTGCCAGCAGCTATGGACAGGGGATAGTCGAGCAGTACTTC. Translated: CASSYGQGIVEQYF.

The chain carries TRBV7-2 and TRBJ2-4, with 7 bases aligning to TRBD1. The end of the DNA fits TRBJ2-7 better, so the J call may be wrong. Germline V gene data show CDR1 as SGHTA and CDR2 as FQGNSA. This CDR3 is built from 15 residues. DNA of the CDR3: TGTGCCAGCAGCTCACGACAGGGTAGGGTGGACGAGCAGTACTTC. Protein sequence: CASSSRQGRVDEQYF.

V gene TRBV5-1 combines with J gene TRBJ2-4; D not certain. Per germline, CDR1 SGHRS and CDR2 YFSETQ. The CDR3 spans 14 residues. V lost 4 bases and J 1 base, leaving 9 bases between the germline ends. The CDR3 spells CASSPGVAKNIQYF. CDR3 bases: TGCGCCAGCAGCCCGGGCGTTGCCAAAAACATTCAGTACTTC. The full variable domain, its missing parts supplied by reference TRBV5-1 and TRBJ2-4, is KAGVTQTPRYLIKTRGQQVTLSCSPISGHRSVSWYQQTPGQGLQFLFEYFSETQRNKGNFPGRFSGRQFSNSRSEMNVSTLELGDSALYLCASSPGVAKNIQYFGAGTRLSVL.

This clonotype was counted only a few times. The chain combines TRBV6-1 with TRBJ2-5, with D tentatively TRBD1 (7 bases). The V end lost 7 bases, the J end lost 2 bases, and 17 bases lay between the germline ends. Germline V CDR1 and CDR2: MNHNS, SASEGT. CDR3 size: 15 residues. The CDR3 here is CASKQGGLAQETQYF. The CDR3 nucleotides read TGTGCCAGCAAGCAGGGGGGATTGGCACAAGAGACCCAGTACTTC.

The rearrangement joins TRBV10-3 to TRBJ2-5; D gene ambiguous. Germline CDR1 reads ENHRY; CDR2 reads SYGVKD. This CDR3 region has 12 residues. Trimming pared 6 bases from V and 5 bases from J, leaving 10 bases between. In DNA form, the CDR3 reads TGTGCCATCAGCAGACGAGGCGAGACCCAGTACTTC. Amino acid sequence: CAISRRGETQYF.

This clonotype has only a few counts. The rearrangement links TRBV7-9 to TRBJ2-3, with D maybe TRBD2 (6 bases). Looked up from germline, CDR1 is SEHNR and CDR2 is FQNEAQ (reference sequence). The CDR3 covers 15 residues. V was pared by 2 bases and J by 4 bases, with 13 bases between. The CDR3 DNA reads TGTGCCAGCAGCTTAAGGGGACTGAGCGCAGATACGCAGTATTTT. Residues: CASSLRGLSADTQYF.

This clonotype appeared many times. The chain carries TRBV7-9 and TRBJ2-7, with D possibly matching TRBD2 (5 bases). The ends were cut back, 2 bases at V and 3 bases at J, with 8 bases in the middle. Germline assignment: CDR1 SEHNR and CDR2 FQNEAQ (reference sequence). This CDR3 spans 13 amino acids. The DNA of the CDR3 is TGTGCCAGCAGCTTAATTCGGGGCTACGAGCAGTACTTC. This codes for CASSLIRGYEQYF.

This clonotype has only one observation. The chain employs TRBV4-1 and TRBJ1-2; the D is unclear. Looked up from germline, CDR1 is MGHRA and CDR2 is YSYEKL. Trimming left V 2 bases short and J 6 bases short, with 10 bases between. The CDR3 is made up of 13 amino acids. CDR3 residues: CASSQRRQDGYTF. The CDR3 nucleotides are TGCGCCAGCAGCCAAAGGCGGCAGGATGGCTACACCTTC.

CDR3 residues: CASSLILAGANNEQFF. CDR3 coding DNA: TGTGCCAGCAGCTTAATCCTAGCGGGGGCCAACAATGAGCAGTTCTTC. The rearrangement links TRBV7-9 to TRBJ2-1; 10 bases map to TRBD2. With 2 bases clipped from V and 5 bases from J, the junction kept 6 bases outside the gene matches. Germline V gene sequence: CDR1 SEHNR, CDR2 FQNEAQ (reference sequence). The CDR3 totals 16 residues.

The gene calls are TRBV12-5 and TRBJ2-3; 12 positions agree with TRBD2. This CDR3 is 15 amino acids long. The junction had 6 bases not matched to a gene; V was cut back by 8 bases and J by 3 bases. From germline, CDR1 is LGHNT and CDR2 FRNRAP. The CDR3 here is CASTPGTSGTDTQYF. The DNA of the CDR3 is TGTGCTAGTACTCCCGGGACTAGCGGGACAGATACGCAGTATTTT.

This rearrangement joins TRBV20-1 to TRBJ2-5; a possible D gene is TRBD2 (6 bases). Trimming cost V 7 bases and J 0 bases, with 6 bases left between them. CDR3 size: 11 residues. Germline CDR1 and CDR2: DFQATT and SNEGSKA (reference sequence). CDR3 bases: TGCAGTGGCGGGGACCAAGAGACCCAGTACTTC. This encodes CSGGDQETQYF.

This clonotype has a handful of counts. This chain joins TRBV5-6 and TRBJ2-6, with 8 bases lining up with TRBD2. Germline CDR1 is SGHDT and CDR2 is YYEEEE. Trimming at V came to 5 bases and at J to 4 bases, leaving 8 bases not matched to a gene. CDR3 length equals 16 residues. The CDR3: CASSPAGGSGANVLTF. Written as DNA, the CDR3 is TGTGCCAGCAGTCCTGCGGGGGGTTCCGGGGCCAACGTCCTGACTTTC.

The CDR3 loop is CASSLVSVSNQPQHF. The CDR3 DNA follows: TGTGCCAGCAGCTTGGTGTCAGTTAGCAATCAGCCCCAGCATTTT. The V call is TRBV5-5, the J call TRBJ1-5; D ambiguous. The CDR3 covers 15 residues. Germline CDR1 is SGHKS and CDR2 is YYEKEE (reference sequence). V was cut by 0 bases and J by 0 bases, with 7 bases left in between.

The table lists this clonotype with a few counts. The chain links TRBV27 to TRBJ2-3; D remains unclear. Trimming stripped 7 bases from V and 4 bases from J, with 12 bases between. In germline, CDR1 is MNHEY, CDR2 SMNVEV (reference sequence). There are 13 residues in the CDR3. CDR3 loop: CASTDIFPDTQYF. CDR3 nucleotides: TGTGCCAGCACCGATATATTCCCAGATACGCAGTATTTT.

V usage is TRBV6-1 and J usage is TRBJ1-1, with D tentatively TRBD1 (6 bases). The CDR3 contains 14 residues. Germline values: CDR1 MNHNS, CDR2 SASEGT. The germline V and J ends were trimmed by 7 bases and 1 base, with 13 bases remaining between them. In nucleotides, the CDR3 is TGTGCCAGCATGGCTTCGACAGGGAACACTGAAGCTTTCTTT. It yields the protein CASMASTGNTEAFF.

This clonotype was found a few times. The J gene is TRBJ1-1, the V gene TRBV3-1; TRBD1 might be the D (5 bases). This CDR3 is 14 amino acids long. Germline assignment: CDR1 LGHDT and CDR2 YNNKEL (reference sequence). Trimming removed 4 bases at V and 4 bases at J, with 13 bases between. In DNA, the CDR3 is TGTGCCAGCAGCCCTCAGTGGGGGGGCACTGAAGCTTTCTTT. This encodes CASSPQWGGTEAFF.

The chain is built from TRBV20-1 and TRBJ2-3; 7 bases align to TRBD2. Germline lookup yields CDR1 DFQATT and CDR2 SNEGSKA (reference sequence). The CDR3 has 11 residues. The junction had 6 bases not matched to a gene; V was cut back by 6 bases and J by 9 bases. The CDR3 loop reads CSAQHGRTQYF. For the CDR3, the DNA is TGCAGTGCCCAACACGGGAGGACGCAGTATTTT.

The genes are TRBV7-9 and TRBJ1-1; D is possibly TRBD1 (5 bases). The CDR3 consists of 14 residues. Germline-derived CDR1 and CDR2 are SEHNR and FQNEAQ (reference sequence). The germline V and J ends were trimmed by 0 bases and 5 bases, with 10 bases remaining between them. The CDR3 DNA is TGTGCCAGCAGCTTAGCTATCGGGGGGACTGAAGCTTTCTTT. This sequence encodes CASSLAIGGTEAFF.

As to this clonotype: It may be a read error: a sequence one base away is much more abundant. CDR3 nucleotide sequence: TGTGCCGGCAGGGGGATTCGGGTGTCAGAGACCCAGTACTTC. Translating gives CAGRGIRVSETQYF. J is TRBJ2-5 and V is TRBV25-1, with 7 bases that match TRBD1. Germline V CDR1 and CDR2: MGHDK, SYGVNS. There are 14 residues in the CDR3.

This chain links TRBV20-1 with TRBJ2-7; 7 bases fit TRBD1. Unmatched junction bases numbered 5, after V lost 0 bases and J lost 3 bases. The CDR3 extends over 14 amino acids. The V gene's germline CDR1 is DFQATT and CDR2 SNEGSKA (reference sequence). The CDR3 reads CSARDKQGNYEQYF. The DNA of the CDR3 is TGCAGTGCTAGAGATAAACAGGGGAACTACGAGCAGTACTTC.

This clonotype turned up a few times. The chain links TRBV10-3 to TRBJ2-7; 10 nucleotides match TRBD2. The CDR3 contains 15 residues. Trimming cost V 0 bases and J 4 bases; bases outside gene matches: 3. Germline V gives CDR1 ENHRY, CDR2 SYGVKD. The CDR3 region is CAISESGAGGYEQYF. In DNA, the CDR3 is TGTGCCATCAGTGAGTCGGGAGCGGGGGGGTACGAGCAGTACTTC.

The chain is built from TRBV6-2 or TRBV6-3 and TRBJ2-3, with 12 bases matching TRBD2. Trimming removed 1 base from V and 6 bases from J; junction bases left unmatched: 8. Germline V gene lookup returns CDR1 MNHEY and CDR2 SVGEGT. CDR3 length: 17 residues. The CDR3 region is CASSYWLAGGRRDTQYF. The CDR3 region has the DNA TGTGCCAGCAGTTACTGGCTAGCGGGAGGGCGAAGGGATACGCAGTATTTT.

This clonotype appeared a few times. The chain carries TRBV10-3 and TRBJ2-1, with 10 bases lining up with TRBD1. The CDR3 has 14 amino acids. J lost 5 bases, V lost 6 bases, and 4 bases had no gene match. The germline V gene encodes CDR1 ENHRY and CDR2 SYGVKD. The CDR3 sequence: CAISPGTGDNEQFF. The CDR3, as DNA: TGTGCCATCAGCCCGGGGACAGGGGACAATGAGCAGTTCTTC.

The table lists this clonotype with a few counts. The chain recombines TRBV28 with TRBJ2-4; TRBD1 matches at 8 bases. The CDR3 covers 14 residues. Germline V lookup: CDR1 MDHEN, CDR2 SYDVKM. After removal of 5 bases from V and 6 bases from J, the junction contained 6 bases not matched to a gene. CDR3 sequence (DNA): TGTGCCAGCAGTCCCGGACAGGGACCAAACATTCAGTACTTC. This sequence encodes CASSPGQGPNIQYF.

This clonotype appeared many times. The rearrangement joins TRBV5-5 to TRBJ2-7; D is perhaps TRBD2 (6 bases). The CDR3 totals 14 residues. Germline loops: CDR1 SGHKS, CDR2 YYEKEE (reference sequence). The V gene lost 2 bases and the J gene lost 3 bases, with 12 bases spanning the gap. The CDR3 nucleotides read TGTGCCAGCAGCTTCGGAGGGTCGGGCTACGAGCAGTACTTC. Residues: CASSFGGSGYEQYF.

The gene calls are TRBV6-1 and TRBJ1-1; 7 positions match TRBD1. The CDR3 totals 15 residues. J was trimmed by 2 bases and V by 2 bases; bases with no gene match: 5. The V gene's germline CDR1 is MNHNS and CDR2 SASEGT. The CDR3: CASSEPGGLNTEAFF. CDR3 nucleotides: TGTGCCAGCAGTGAACCAGGGGGATTAAACACTGAAGCTTTCTTT.

In this sample, this clonotype turned up a few times. The chain combines TRBV2 with TRBJ2-1; 9 nucleotides line up with TRBD1. J was trimmed by 10 bases and V by 2 bases; bases with no gene match: 9. The length of the CDR3 is 15 residues. Germline-derived CDR1 and CDR2 are SNHLY and FYNNEI. CDR3 DNA sequence: TGTGCCAGCAGTGAAAATTGGACAGGGGTTGGGGAGCAGTTCTTC. It specifies CASSENWTGVGEQFF.

The rearrangement links TRBV20-1 to TRBJ2-4, with D perhaps matching TRBD2 (5 bases). The germline gives CDR1 DFQATT, CDR2 SNEGSKA (reference sequence). This CDR3 contains 12 residues. The V end was cut by 5 bases, the J end by 7 bases, with 12 bases between. The chain's CDR3 is CSAGRSENIQYF. CDR3 sequence (DNA): TGCAGTGCTGGGAGATCCGAGAACATTCAGTACTTC.

Points on this clonotype: One end of the junction varies from germline; a read error may be responsible. The chain is built from TRBV11-2 and TRBJ2-7; 7 bases agree with TRBD2. CDR1 SGHAT and CDR2 FQNNGV come from the germline V gene. The CDR3 has 15 amino acids. CDR3 sequence reads: CANSEEGGSFYEQYF. CDR3 DNA: TGTGCCAACAGCGAAGAAGGCGGGAGTTTTTACGAGCAGTACTTC.

This clonotype was observed a few times. The gene calls are TRBV3-1 and TRBJ2-7; TRBD1 aligns across 9 bases. The germline CDR1 and CDR2 sequences are LGHDT and YNNKEL (reference sequence). Germline trimming cut 0 bases from V and 3 bases from J; bases unmatched to any gene: 3. The CDR3 sequence is 15 residues long. The CDR3 nucleotides read TGTGCCAGCAGCCAAGAACAGGGGGCGGACTACGAGCAGTACTTC. Protein product: CASSQEQGADYEQYF.